This TCR beta chain appears in the sequencing data of a study of T cell clonality in common variable immunodeficiency (dated by TCRdb to the mid-2010s). Results the study describes overall, beyond this receptor: Fewer TCRbeta clones were shared among CVID subjects than among healthy controls (p < 0.0001). Correlations between repertoire features and clinical complications were limited by patient heterogeneity within the CVID cohort. The authors noted that sequencing repertoires of T cell subpopulations would be needed to clarify what caused the increased clonality in CVID. Reportedly, TCRbeta sequences from CVID had fewer deletions and N-nucleotide insertions, and highly modified clones with 13 or more V deletions were absent from CVID. Although equal DNA input was used, an average of approximately 74,000 unique sequences per sample was obtained for controls, compared with approximately 30,000 for CVID samples. TCRbeta clonality was higher in CVID subjects than in healthy controls (t-test p = 0.018), and the increase was most characteristic of about a third of subjects.

For sequencing, equivalent amounts of genomic DNA were input from CVID and control samples. For every sample, a 60 bp segment covering the rearranged TCRbeta CDR3 region was amplified and then sequenced. The immunoSEQ assay, a bias-corrected multiplex PCR with high-throughput sequencing, was employed for TCRbeta amplification. The authors' analysis ran thus. Each unique nucleotide sequence was treated as a clone and annotated with V, D and J genes, copy number and frequency. Sequences were labeled productive if in frame, and non-productive if out of frame or containing stop codons. As previously described, clonality was calculated on the basis of Shannon's entropy. Mean CDR3 Kyte-Doolittle hydropathy was derived from the predicted amino acid sequences of productive clones. The R hclust function was used to hierarchically cluster scaled V gene usage with Manhattan distance and complete linkage. To assess clone sharing by CDR3 amino acid sequence, 12 repertoires per group were resampled over 100 rounds. The repertoires were screened for some 70 published EBV-specific TCRbeta sequences and roughly 240 published CMV-specific TCRbeta sequences. A couple of CVID samples that yielded fewer than 10,000 sequences were excluded from the analysis, so 42 CVID repertoires were retained. Entries here come from immuneACCESS through TCRdb and include only in-frame sequences with V and J called. Some clones fail to appear in such tables; in the studies checked, an unresolved V gene covers under half of the shortfall, and the cause of the remainder is unknown. The V and J calls and clone size come from that table; D and trimming were worked out from the DNA. This sample contains 25,000 to 30,000 clones, none of which is a singleton. The top ten clonotypes cover just over 3% of the sample.

The germline V gene encodes CDR1 SGHKS and CDR2 YYEKEE (reference sequence). The CDR3 numbers 14 residues from cysteine through phenylalanine. Sequencing covers 33 bases of the CDR3, shown here with the frame starting at base 1. V ends up 4 bases short and J 5 bases short, with an unmatched junction base count of 8. Of note for this clone: The antigen it binds to is not known. With the read ending 3 residues before the CDR3 end, the germline J gene is used to fill in that end.

Standard criteria were used to diagnose CVID, namely serum IgG, IgA and/or IgM reduced below the normal range together with specific antibody deficiency. There were around 45 subjects in the CVID group (around 15 female and about 29 male), ranging in age from about 8 to 65 years, with a mean age of around 39. Predominantly Caucasian heritage was noted among both the CVID patients and the healthy controls. At the time of study participation, every CVID subject had been on replacement immunoglobulin therapy for one year or longer. No CVID subject was ill or taking immunomodulatory or immunosuppressive medication when blood was collected. Heparinized peripheral whole blood samples of roughly 5 to 8.5 ml were obtained from each donor. Genomic DNA from adults with common variable immune deficiency (CVID) and from healthy adult controls was used for sequencing of TCRbeta CDR3 repertoires. Diluted blood was density-centrifuged over Hypaque 1077 or Ficoll-Paque to isolate peripheral blood mononuclear cells. Genomic DNA was obtained from unsorted mononuclear cells using either Qiagen column purification or a centrifugation-based method.

The sample was peripheral blood mononuclear cells. This TCR was sampled from a human donor with common variable immunodeficiency. Here the chain combines TRBV5-5 and TRBJ1-1; a stretch of 7 junction bases matches TRBD1. The CDR3 corresponds to CASSPRGETTEAFF. The CDR3 DNA, read in part, is TGTGCCAGCAGCCCCAGGGGGGAAACGACTGAA.